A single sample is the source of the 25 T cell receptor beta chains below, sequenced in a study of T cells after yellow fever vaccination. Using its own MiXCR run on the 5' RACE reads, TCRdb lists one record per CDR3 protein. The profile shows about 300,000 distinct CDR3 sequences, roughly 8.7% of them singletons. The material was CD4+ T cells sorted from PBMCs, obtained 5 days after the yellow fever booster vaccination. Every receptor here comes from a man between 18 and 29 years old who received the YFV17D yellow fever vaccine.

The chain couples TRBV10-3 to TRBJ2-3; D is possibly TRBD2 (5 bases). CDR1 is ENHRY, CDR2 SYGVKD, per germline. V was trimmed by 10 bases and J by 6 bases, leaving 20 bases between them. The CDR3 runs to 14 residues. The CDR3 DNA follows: TGTGCCAGTAAACTAGGTGGCAATTGGGATACGCAGTATTTT. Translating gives CASKLGGNWDTQYF.

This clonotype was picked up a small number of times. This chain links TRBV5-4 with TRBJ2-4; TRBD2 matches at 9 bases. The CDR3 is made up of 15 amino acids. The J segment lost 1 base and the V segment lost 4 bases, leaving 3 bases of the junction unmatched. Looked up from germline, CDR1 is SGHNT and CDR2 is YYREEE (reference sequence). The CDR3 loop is CASSPSGGAKNIQYF. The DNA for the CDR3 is TGTGCCAGCAGCCCCAGCGGGGGGGCCAAAAACATTCAGTACTTC.

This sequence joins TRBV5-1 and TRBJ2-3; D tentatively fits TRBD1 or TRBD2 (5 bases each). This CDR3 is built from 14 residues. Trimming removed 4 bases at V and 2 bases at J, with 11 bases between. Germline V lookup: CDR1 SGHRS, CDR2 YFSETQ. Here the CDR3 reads CASSRDGFTDTQYF. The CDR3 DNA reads TGCGCCAGCAGCCGGGACGGCTTCACAGATACGCAGTATTTT.

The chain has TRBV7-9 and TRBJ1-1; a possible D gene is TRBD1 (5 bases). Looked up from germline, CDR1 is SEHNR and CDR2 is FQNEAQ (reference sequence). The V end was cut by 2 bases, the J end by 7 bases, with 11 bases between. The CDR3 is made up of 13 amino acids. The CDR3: CASSLTGRGEAFF. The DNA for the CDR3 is TGTGCCAGCAGCTTAACGGGGCGCGGTGAAGCTTTCTTT.

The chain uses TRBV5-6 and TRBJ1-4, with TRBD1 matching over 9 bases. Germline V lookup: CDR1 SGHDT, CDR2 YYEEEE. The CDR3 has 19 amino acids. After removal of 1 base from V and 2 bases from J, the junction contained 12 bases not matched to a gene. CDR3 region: CASSLQGQGLFGTNEKLFF. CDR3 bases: TGTGCCAGCAGCTTGCAAGGACAGGGGCTCTTCGGCACTAATGAAAAACTGTTTTTT.

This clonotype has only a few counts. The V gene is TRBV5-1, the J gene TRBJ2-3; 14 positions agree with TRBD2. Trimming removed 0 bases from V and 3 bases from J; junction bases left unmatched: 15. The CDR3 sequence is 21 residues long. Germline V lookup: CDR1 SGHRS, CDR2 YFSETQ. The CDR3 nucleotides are TGCGCCAGCAGCTTGGAAGATTCGGGACTAGCGGGGGCCGGGCTAACAGATACGCAGTATTTT. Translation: CASSLEDSGLAGAGLTDTQYF.

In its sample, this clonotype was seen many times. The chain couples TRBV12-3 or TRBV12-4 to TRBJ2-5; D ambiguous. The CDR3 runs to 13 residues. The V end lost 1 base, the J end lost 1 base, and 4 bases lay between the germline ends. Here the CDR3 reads CASSLVVQETQYF. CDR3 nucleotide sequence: TGTGCCAGCAGTTTAGTCGTCCAAGAGACCCAGTACTTC.

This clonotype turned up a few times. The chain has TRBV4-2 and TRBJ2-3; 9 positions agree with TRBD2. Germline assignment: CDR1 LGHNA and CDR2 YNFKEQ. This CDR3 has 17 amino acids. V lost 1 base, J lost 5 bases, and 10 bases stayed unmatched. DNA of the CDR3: TGTGCCAGCAGCCAAGCCCTAGGCGGGGGGGCTGGAGATACGCAGTATTTT. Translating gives CASSQALGGGAGDTQYF.

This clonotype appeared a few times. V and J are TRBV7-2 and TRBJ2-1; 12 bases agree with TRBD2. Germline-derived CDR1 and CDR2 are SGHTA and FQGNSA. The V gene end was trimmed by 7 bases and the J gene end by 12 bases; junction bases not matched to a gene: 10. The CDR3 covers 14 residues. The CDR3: CASTLTSGGLGQFF. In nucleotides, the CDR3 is TGTGCCAGCACCTTGACTAGCGGGGGACTCGGGCAGTTCTTC.

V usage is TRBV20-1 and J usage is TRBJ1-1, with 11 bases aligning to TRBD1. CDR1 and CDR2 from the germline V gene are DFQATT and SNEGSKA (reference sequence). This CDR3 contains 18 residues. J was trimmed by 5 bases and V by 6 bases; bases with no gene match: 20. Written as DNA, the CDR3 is TGCAGTGCCACATCCCCAATGGAAGGACAGGGGGCGGGTACTGAAGCTTTCTTT. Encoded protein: CSATSPMEGQGAGTEAFF.

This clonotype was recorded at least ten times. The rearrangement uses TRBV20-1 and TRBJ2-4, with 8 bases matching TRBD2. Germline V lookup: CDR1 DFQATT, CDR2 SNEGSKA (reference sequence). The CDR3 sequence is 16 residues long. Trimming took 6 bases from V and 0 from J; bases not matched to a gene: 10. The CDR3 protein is CSAPGGSRLAKNIQYF. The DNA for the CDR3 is TGCAGTGCCCCGGGGGGGTCAAGACTAGCCAAAAACATTCAGTACTTC.

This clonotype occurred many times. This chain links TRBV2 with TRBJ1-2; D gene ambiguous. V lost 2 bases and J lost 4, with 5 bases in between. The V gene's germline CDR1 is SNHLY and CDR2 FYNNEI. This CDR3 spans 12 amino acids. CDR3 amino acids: CASSESAYGYTF. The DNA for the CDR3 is TGTGCCAGCAGTGAATCGGCCTATGGCTACACCTTC.

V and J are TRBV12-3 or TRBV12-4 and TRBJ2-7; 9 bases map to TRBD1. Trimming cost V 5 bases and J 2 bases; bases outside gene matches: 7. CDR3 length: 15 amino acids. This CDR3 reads CASSQRDRETYEQYF. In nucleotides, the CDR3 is TGTGCCAGCAGTCAACGGGACAGGGAAACCTACGAGCAGTACTTC.

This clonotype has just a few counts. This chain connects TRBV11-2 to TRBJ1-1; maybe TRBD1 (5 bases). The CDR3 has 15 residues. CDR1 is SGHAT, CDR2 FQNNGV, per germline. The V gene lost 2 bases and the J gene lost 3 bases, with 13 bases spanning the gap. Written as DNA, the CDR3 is TGTGCCAGCAGCTTATTCCCAGGGTCGGACACTGAAGCTTTCTTT. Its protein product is CASSLFPGSDTEAFF.

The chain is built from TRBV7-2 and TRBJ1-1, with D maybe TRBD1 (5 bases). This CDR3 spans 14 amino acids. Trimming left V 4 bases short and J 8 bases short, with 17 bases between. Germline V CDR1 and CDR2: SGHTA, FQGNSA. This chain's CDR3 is CASSSYGPGGEAFF. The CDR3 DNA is TGTGCCAGCAGCTCTTATGGACCCGGGGGAGAAGCTTTCTTT.

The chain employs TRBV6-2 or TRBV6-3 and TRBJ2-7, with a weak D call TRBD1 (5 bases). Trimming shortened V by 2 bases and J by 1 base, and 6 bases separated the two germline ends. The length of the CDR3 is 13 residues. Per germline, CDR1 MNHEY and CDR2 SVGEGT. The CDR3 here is CASSYDRSYEQYF. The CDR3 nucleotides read TGTGCCAGCAGTTACGACAGATCCTACGAGCAGTACTTC.

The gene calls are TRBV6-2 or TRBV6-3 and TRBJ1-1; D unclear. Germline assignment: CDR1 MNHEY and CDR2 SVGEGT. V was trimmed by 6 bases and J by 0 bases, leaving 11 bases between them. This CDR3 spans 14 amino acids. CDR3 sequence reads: CASSQPGLNTEAFF. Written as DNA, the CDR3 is TGTGCCAGCAGCCAACCCGGACTGAACACTGAAGCTTTCTTT.

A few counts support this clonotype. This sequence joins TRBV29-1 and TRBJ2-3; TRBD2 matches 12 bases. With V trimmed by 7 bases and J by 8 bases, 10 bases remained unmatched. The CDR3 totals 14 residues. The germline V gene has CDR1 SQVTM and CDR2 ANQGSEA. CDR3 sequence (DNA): TGCAGCGCCCAGCCTAGCGGGGGGGCCGGTACGCAGTATTTT. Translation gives CSAQPSGGAGTQYF.

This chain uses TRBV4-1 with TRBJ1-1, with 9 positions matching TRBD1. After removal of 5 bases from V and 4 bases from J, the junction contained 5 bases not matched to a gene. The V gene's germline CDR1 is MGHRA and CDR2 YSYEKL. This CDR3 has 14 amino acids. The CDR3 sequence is CASSSLQGATEAFF. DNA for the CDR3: TGCGCCAGCAGCAGCCTACAGGGGGCCACTGAAGCTTTCTTT.

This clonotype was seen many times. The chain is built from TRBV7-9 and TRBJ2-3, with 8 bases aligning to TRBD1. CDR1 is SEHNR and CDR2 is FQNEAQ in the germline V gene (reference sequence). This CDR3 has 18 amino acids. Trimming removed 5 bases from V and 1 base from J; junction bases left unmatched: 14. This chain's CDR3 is CASSRPYRRGLGTDTQYF. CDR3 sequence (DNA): TGTGCCAGCAGCCGCCCGTACCGCAGGGGGCTTGGCACAGATACGCAGTATTTT.

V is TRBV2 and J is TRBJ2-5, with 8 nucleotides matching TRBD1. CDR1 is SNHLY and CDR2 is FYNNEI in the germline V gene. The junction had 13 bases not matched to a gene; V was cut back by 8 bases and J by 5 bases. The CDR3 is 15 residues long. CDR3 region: CASGGQGVYGETQYF. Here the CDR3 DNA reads TGTGCCAGCGGAGGACAGGGAGTCTATGGGGAGACCCAGTACTTC.

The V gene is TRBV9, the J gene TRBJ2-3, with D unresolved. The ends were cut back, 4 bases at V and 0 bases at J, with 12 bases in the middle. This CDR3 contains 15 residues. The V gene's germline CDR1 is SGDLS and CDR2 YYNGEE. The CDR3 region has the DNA TGTGCCAGCAGCCCGTGGGCTACTAGCACAGATACGCAGTATTTT. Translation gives CASSPWATSTDTQYF.

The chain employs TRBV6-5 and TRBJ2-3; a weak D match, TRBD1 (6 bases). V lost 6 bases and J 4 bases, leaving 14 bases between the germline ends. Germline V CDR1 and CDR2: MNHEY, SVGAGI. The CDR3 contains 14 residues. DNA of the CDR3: TGTGCCAGCAGCCATCAGGGGCCCCCAGATACGCAGTATTTT. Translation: CASSHQGPPDTQYF.

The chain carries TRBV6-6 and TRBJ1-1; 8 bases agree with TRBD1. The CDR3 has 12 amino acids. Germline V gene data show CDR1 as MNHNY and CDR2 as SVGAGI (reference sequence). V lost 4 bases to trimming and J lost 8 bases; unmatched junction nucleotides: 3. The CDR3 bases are TGTGCCAGCAGTTTGAACAGGGGGGAAGCTTTCTTT. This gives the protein CASSLNRGEAFF.

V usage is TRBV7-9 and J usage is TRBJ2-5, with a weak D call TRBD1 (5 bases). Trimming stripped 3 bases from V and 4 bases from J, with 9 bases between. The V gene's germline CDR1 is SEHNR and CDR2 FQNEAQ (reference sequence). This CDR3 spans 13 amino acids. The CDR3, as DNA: TGTGCCAGCAGCTTTCCAGGGCCAGAGACCCAGTACTTC. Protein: CASSFPGPETQYF.